The sequence of this T cell receptor (beta chain) was determined in a study of graft-versus-host responses after intestinal transplantation. General observations from the study: Present in recipient marrow, GvH clones included some that appeared first in ileum or blood.

Produced via immunoSEQ multiplex PCR; TCRdb's table is partial and in-frame only. The table includes 40,000 or so clones, more than 80% detected once. Germline V gene lookup returns CDR1 SGHDN and CDR2 FVKESK. Trimming at V came to 6 bases and at J to 2 bases, leaving 8 bases not matched to a gene. This CDR3 has 16 residues. This clone was counted once. Its antigen remains unidentified. This chain links TRBV14 with TRBJ2-3, with TRBD2 matching 10 bases. The specimen comprised PBMCs, sampled 734 days after intestinal transplantation. This receptor was identified in a human patient who received an intestinal transplant, so some T cells may come from the graft donor. The CDR3 is CASSPTSGTYTDTQYF. The CDR3, as DNA: TGTGCCAGCAGTCCCACTAGCGGGACCTACACAGATACGCAGTATTTT.